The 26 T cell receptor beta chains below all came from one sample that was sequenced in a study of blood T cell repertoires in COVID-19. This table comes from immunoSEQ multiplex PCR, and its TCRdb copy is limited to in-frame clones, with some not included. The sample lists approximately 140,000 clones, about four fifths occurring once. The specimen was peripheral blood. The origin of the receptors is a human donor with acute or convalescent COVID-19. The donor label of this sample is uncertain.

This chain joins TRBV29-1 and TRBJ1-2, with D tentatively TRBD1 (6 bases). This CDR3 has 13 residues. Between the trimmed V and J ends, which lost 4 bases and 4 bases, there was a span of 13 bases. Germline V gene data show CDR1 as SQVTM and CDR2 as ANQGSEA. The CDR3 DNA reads TGCAGCGTTGGGGGGCAGGGTCCCTATGGCTACACCTTC. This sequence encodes CSVGGQGPYGYTF.

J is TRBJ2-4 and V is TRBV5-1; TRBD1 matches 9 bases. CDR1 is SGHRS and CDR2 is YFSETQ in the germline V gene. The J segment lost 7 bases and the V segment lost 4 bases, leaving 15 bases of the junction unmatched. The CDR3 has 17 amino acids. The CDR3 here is CASSTGPGTGILNIQYF. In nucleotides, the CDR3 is TGCGCCAGCAGCACCGGTCCCGGGACAGGGATACTCAACATTCAGTACTTC.

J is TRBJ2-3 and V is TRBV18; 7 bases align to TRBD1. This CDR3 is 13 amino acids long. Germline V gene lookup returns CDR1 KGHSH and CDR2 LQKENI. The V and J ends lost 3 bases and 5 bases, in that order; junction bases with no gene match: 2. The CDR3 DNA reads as TGTGCCAGCTCACCGAGACAGGGAGATACGCAGTATTTT. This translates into CASSPRQGDTQYF.

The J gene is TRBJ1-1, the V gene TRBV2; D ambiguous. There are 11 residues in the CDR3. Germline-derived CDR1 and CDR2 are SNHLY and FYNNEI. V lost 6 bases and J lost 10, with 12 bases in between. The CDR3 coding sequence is TGTGCCAGCAGCGATTGGCCCCGAGCTTTCTTT. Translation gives CASSDWPRAFF. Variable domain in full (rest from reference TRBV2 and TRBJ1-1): EPEVTQTPSHQVTQMGQEVILRCVPISNHLYFYWYRQILGQKVEFLVSFYNNEISEKSEIFDDQFSVERPDGSNFTLKIRSTKLEDSAMYFCASSDWPRAFFGQGTRLTVV.

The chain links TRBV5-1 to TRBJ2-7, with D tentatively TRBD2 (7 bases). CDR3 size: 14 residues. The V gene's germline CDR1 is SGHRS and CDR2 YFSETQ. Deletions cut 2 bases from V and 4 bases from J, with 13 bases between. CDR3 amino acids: CASSLGGAGYEQYV. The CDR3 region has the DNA TGCGCCAGCAGCTTAGGGGGGGCCGGTTACGAGCAGTACGTC.

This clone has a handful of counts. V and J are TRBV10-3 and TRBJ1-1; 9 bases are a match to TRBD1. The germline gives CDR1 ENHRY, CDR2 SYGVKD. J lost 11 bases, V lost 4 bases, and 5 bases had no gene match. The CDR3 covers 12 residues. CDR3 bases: TGTGCCATCAGTGGGGGACAGGGCCCGGCTTTCTTT. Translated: CAISGGQGPAFF.

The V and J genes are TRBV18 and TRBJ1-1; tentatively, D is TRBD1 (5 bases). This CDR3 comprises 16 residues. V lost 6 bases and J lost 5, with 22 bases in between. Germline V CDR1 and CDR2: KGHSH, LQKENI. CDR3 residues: CASSTRGRGANTEAFF. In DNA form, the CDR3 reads TGTGCCAGCTCGACCCGGGGGAGGGGCGCGAATACTGAAGCTTTCTTT.

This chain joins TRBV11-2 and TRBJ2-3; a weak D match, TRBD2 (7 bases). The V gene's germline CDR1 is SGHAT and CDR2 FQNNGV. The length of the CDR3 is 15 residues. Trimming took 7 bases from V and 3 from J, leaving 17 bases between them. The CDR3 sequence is CASTGGRGPTDTQYF. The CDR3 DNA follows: TGTGCCAGCACCGGGGGGCGGGGGCCTACAGATACGCAGTATTTT.

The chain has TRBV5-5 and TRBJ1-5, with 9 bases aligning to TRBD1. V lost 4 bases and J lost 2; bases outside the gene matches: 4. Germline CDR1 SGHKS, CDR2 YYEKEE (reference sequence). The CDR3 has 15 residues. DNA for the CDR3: TGTGCCAGCAGCATACAGGGGGCCGGCAATCAGCCCCAGCATTTT. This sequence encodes CASSIQGAGNQPQHF.

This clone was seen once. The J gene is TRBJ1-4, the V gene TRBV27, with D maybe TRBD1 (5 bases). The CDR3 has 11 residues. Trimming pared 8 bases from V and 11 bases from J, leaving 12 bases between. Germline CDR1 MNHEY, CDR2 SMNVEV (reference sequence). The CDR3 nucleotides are TGTGCCAGCTCCCCTGGGGGGAAACTGTTTTTT. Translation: CASSPGGKLFF.

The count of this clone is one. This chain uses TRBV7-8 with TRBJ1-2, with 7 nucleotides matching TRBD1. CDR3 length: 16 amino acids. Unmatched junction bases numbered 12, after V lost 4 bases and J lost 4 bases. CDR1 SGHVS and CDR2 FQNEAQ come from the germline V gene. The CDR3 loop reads CASSWDSIFPFYGYTF. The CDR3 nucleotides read TGTGCCAGCAGCTGGGACAGTATTTTCCCTTTCTATGGCTACACCTTC.

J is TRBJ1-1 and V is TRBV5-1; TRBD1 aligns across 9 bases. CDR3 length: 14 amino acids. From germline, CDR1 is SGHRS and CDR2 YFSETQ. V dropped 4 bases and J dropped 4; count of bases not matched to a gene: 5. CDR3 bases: TGCGCCAGCAGCCTCACAGGGGGCGGCACTGAAGCTTTCTTT. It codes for CASSLTGGGTEAFF.

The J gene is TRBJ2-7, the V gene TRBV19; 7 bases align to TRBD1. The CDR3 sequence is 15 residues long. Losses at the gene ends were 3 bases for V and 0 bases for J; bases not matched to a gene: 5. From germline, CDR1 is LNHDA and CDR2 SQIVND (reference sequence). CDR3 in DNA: TGTGCCAGTAGTATGAAGGGACAGAGCTCCTACGAGCAGTACTTC. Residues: CASSMKGQSSYEQYF.

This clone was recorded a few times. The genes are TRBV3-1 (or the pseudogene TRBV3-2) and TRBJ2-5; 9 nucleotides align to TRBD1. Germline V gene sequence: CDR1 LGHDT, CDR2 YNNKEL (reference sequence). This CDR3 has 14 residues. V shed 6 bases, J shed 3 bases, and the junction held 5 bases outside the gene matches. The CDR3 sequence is CASRLTGGEETQYF. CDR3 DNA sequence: TGTGCCAGCAGGTTGACAGGGGGAGAAGAGACCCAGTACTTC.

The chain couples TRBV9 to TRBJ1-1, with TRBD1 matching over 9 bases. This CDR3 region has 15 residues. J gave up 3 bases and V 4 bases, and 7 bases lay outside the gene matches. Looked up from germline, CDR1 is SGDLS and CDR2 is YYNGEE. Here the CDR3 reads CASSPETGGYTEAFF. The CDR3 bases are TGTGCCAGCAGCCCAGAGACAGGGGGGTACACTGAAGCTTTCTTT.

CDR3 bases: TGTGCCATCAGTGATCCGGACAGTAGCACAGATACGCAGTATTTT. Translating gives CAISDPDSSTDTQYF. The chain is built from TRBV10-3 and TRBJ2-3; TRBD1 might be the D (6 bases). V was cut by 3 bases and J by 0 bases, with 10 bases left in between. CDR3 length: 15 residues. Per germline, CDR1 ENHRY and CDR2 SYGVKD.

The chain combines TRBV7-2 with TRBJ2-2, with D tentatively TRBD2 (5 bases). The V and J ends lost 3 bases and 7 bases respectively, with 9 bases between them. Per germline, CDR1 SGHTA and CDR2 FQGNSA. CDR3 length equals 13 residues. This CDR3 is CASSFNGGGELFF. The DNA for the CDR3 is TGTGCCAGCAGCTTCAACGGAGGCGGGGAGCTGTTTTTT.

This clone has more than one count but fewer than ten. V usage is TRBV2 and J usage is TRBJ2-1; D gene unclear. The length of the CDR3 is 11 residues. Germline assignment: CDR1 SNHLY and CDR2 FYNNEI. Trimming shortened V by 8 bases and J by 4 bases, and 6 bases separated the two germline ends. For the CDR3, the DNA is TGTGCCAGCCGAGCTTACAATGAGCAGTTCTTC. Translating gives CASRAYNEQFF.

The chain's CDR3 is CASSESGLPGGYTF. The CDR3 DNA reads TGCGCCAGCAGTGAGTCGGGACTCCCTGGAGGCTACACCTTC. This chain connects TRBV10-2 to TRBJ1-2; the D gene is possibly TRBD1 (5 bases). Trimming cost V 0 bases and J 8 bases, with 13 bases left between them. CDR3 length: 14 amino acids. CDR1 is WSHSY and CDR2 is SAAADI in the germline V gene.

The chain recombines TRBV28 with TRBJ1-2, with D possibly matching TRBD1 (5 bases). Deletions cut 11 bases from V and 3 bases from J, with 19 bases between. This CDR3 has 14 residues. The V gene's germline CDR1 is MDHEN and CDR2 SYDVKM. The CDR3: CAVMEEARDYGYTF. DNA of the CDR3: TGTGCCGTAATGGAAGAAGCCAGGGACTATGGCTACACCTTC.

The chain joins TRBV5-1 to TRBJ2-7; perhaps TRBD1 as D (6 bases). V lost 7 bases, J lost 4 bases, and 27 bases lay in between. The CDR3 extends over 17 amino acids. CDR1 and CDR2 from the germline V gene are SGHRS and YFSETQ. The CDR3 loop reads CASPLVEGSEQGYEQYF. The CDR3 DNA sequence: TGCGCCAGCCCCTTAGTGGAAGGATCGGAACAGGGTTACGAGCAGTACTTC.

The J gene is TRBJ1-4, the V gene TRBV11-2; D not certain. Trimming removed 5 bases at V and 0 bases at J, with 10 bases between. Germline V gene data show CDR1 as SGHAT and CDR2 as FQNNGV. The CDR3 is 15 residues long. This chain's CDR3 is CASSPGTSTNEKLFF. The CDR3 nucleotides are TGTGCCAGCAGCCCAGGAACATCAACTAATGAAAAACTGTTTTTT.

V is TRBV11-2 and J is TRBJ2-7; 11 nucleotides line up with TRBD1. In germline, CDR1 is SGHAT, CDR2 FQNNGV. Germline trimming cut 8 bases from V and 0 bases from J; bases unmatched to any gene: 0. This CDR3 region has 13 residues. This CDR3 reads CASGTGGSYEQYV. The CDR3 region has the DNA TGTGCCAGCGGGACAGGGGGCTCCTACGAGCAGTACGTC.

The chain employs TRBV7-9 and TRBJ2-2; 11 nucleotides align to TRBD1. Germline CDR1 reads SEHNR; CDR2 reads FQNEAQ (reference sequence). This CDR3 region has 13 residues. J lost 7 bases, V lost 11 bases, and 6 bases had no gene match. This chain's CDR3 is CAGGQGAGGELFF. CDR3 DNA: TGTGCCGGAGGACAGGGGGCTGGCGGGGAGCTGTTTTTT.

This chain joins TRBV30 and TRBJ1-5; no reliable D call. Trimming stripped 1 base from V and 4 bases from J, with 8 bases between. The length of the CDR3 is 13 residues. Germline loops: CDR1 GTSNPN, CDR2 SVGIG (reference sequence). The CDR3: CAWSDLYNQPQHF. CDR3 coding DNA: TGTGCCTGGAGTGACCTCTATAATCAGCCCCAGCATTTT. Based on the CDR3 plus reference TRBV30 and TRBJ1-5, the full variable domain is SQTIHQWPATLVQPVGSPLSLECTVEGTSNPNLYWYRQAAGRGLQLLFYSVGIGQISSEVPQNLSASRPQDRQFILSSKKLLLSDSGFYLCAWSDLYNQPQHFGDGTRLSIL.

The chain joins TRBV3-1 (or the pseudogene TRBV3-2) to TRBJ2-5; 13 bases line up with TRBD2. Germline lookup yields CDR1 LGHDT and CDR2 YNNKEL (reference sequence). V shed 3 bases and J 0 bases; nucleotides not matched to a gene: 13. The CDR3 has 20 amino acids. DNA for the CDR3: TGTGCCAGCAGCCACCCTATCGAGACTAGCGGGGGGACGTACCAAGAGACCCAGTACTTC. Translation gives CASSHPIETSGGTYQETQYF.